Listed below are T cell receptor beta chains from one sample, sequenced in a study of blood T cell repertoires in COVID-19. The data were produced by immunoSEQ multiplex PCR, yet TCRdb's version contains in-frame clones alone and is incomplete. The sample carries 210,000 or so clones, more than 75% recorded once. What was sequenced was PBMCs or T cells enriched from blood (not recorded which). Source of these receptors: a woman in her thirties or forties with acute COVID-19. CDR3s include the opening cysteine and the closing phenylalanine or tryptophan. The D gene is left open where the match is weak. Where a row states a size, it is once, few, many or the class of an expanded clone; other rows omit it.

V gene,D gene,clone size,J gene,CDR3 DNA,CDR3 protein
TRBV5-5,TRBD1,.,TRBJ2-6,TGTGCCAGCAGCTCCTACTTTCCGGGACAGGTGATCTCTGGGGCCAACGTCCTGACTTTC,CASSSYFPGQVISGANVLTF
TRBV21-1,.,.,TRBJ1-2,TGTGCCCAGGGGGACAGGGCTAACTATGGCTACACCTTC,CAQGDRANYGYTF
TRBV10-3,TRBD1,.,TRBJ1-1,TGTGCCATCAGCTCGACAGGGAACATGAACACTGAAGCTTTCTTT,CAISSTGNMNTEAFF
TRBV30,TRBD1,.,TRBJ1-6,TGTGCCTGGAGACCGGGACAGCCGAATTCACCCCTCCACTTT,CAWRPGQPNSPLHF
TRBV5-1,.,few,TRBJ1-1,TGCGCCAGCAGCGAGTATCGGACAGAGGGACGGCGCACTGAAGCTTTCTTT,CASSEYRTEGRRTEAFF
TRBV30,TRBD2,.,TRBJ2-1,TGTGCCTGGAGAGAGGGACTAGCGGGACCCTTCTCCTACAATGAGCAGTTCTTC,CAWREGLAGPFSYNEQFF
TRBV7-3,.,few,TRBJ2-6,TGTGCCAGCAGTTTAAGTAGCTCTGGGGCCAACGTCCTGACTTTC,CASSLSSSGANVLTF
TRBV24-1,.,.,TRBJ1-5,TGTGCCACCAGTGATTCGGTGACAAACAATCAGCCCCAGCATTTT,CATSDSVTNNQPQHF
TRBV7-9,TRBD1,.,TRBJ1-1,TGTGCCAGCAGATCGCCGTCAGGGGGCTCTGATCGCACTGAAGCTTTCTTT,CASRSPSGGSDRTEAFF
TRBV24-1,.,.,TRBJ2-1,TGTGCCACCAGTGAGGCCGGAGGGTTCAATGAGCAGTTCTTC,CATSEAGGFNEQFF
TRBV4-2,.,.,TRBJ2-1,TGTGCCAGCAGCCAAGACCGTTCAGGCGGGGTAGCGGAGCAGTTCTTC,CASSQDRSGGVAEQFF
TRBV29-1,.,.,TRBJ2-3,TGCAGCGTCCAAGCAGGGTCTAACACAGATACGCAGTATTTT,CSVQAGSNTDTQYF
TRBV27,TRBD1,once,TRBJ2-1,TGTGCCAGCAGCGGGACAGGGTTTTACGGCAATGAGCAGTTCTTC,CASSGTGFYGNEQFF
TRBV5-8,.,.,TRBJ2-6,TGTGCCAGCAGCTTGTATGGGGCCAACGTCCTGACTTTC,CASSLYGANVLTF
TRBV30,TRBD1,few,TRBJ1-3,TGTGCCTGGAGTGACAGGGACAGACTTACTGGAAACACCATATATTTT,CAWSDRDRLTGNTIYF
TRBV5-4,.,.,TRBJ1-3,TGTGCCAGCAGCTCCGGGACATCCTTCTCTGGAAACACCATATATTTT,CASSSGTSFSGNTIYF
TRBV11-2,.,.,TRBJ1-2,TGTGCCAGCAGCCCCGCCCACAGGCTGTACTATGGCTACACCTTC,CASSPAHRLYYGYTF
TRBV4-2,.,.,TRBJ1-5,TGTGCCAGCAGCCCTGCAGGGGATAGCAATCAGCCCCAGCATTTT,CASSPAGDSNQPQHF
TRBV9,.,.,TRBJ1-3,TGTGCCAGCAGCACAGTATCCTCCTCTGGAAACACCATATATTTT,CASSTVSSSGNTIYF
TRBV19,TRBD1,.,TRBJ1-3,TGTGCCAGTAGTATGGGACAGGATGGAAACACCATATATTTT,CASSMGQDGNTIYF
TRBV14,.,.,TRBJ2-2,TGTGCCAGCAGCCAAGTTCTGAGAGCGGGCCCTAACACCGGGGAGCTGTTTTTT,CASSQVLRAGPNTGELFF
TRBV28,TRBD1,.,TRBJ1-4,TGTGCCAGCAGGGGACAGGGGGGGCGTTTTAATGAAAAACTGTTTTTT,CASRGQGGRFNEKLFF
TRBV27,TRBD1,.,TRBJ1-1,TGTGCCAGCAGTTTCCCACAGGGGGAAGCTTTCTTT,CASSFPQGEAFF
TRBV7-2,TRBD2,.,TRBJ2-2,TGTGCCAGCAGCTACCACGCGGGGGGAATCGGCGGGGAGCTGTTTTTT,CASSYHAGGIGGELFF
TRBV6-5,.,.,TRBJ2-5,TGTGCCAGCAGGGGAGTAGGGAGCCAAGAGACCCAGTACTTC,CASRGVGSQETQYF
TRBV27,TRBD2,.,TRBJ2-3,TGTGCCAGCAGTTCCCGGGGACTAGCGGGATACACAGATACGCAGTATTTT,CASSSRGLAGYTDTQYF
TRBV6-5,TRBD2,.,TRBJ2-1,TGTGCCAGCAGTCCTACTAGCGGACCCCTCAATGAGCAGTTCTTC,CASSPTSGPLNEQFF
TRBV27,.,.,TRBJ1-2,TGTGCCAGCAGTTTATCGATCTTCCCTATTAACTATGGCTACACCTTC,CASSLSIFPINYGYTF